This T cell receptor (beta chain) was captured in a study of blood T cell repertoires in COVID-19. This table comes from immunoSEQ multiplex PCR, and its TCRdb copy is limited to in-frame clones, with some not included. The repertoire has some 150,000 clones, about 86% of them found once; the top ten carry approximately 8.2%. This CDR3 spans 15 amino acids. CDR1 MDHEN and CDR2 SYDVKM come from the germline V gene. Trimming removed 5 bases from V and 4 bases from J, with 18 bases in between. This clonotype was obtained from a woman aged 55 to 70 with acute or convalescent COVID-19. The V gene is TRBV28, the J gene TRBJ2-7; D gene unclear. The sample comprised peripheral blood. The CDR3 nucleotides read TGTGCCAGCAGTCCCCCGACCGGAGCTGTGTACGAGCAGTACTTC. Amino acid sequence: CASSPPTGAVYEQYF.